This TCR beta chain was sequenced during a study of shared clonotypes between healthy human individuals. The test was conducted at deep level. Repertoires were generated with immunoSEQ multiplex PCR, while TCRdb's copy carries only in-frame clones and drops some. There are about 980,000 clones in the sample; over 75% occur only once, and 1.5% lies in the top ten. Between the trimmed V and J ends, which lost 2 bases and 4 bases, there was a span of 5 bases. CDR1 and CDR2 (germline): SGDLS, YYNGEE. The CDR3 totals 12 residues. Donors comprised healthy HIV-negative adults lacking recent acute infections or vaccinations. CD4+ cells underwent separation, giving CD45RA+ naive and CD45RA-negative memory subsets.

The TCR was taken from a man aged 18 to 30 in good health. J is TRBJ2-3 and V is TRBV9; no reliable D call. Sequencing was performed on memory CD4+ T cells sorted from blood. The subset was: CD45RA-negative fraction. The CDR3 is CASSVLSDTQYF. DNA for the CDR3: TGTGCCAGCAGCGTCCTATCAGATACGCAGTATTTT.